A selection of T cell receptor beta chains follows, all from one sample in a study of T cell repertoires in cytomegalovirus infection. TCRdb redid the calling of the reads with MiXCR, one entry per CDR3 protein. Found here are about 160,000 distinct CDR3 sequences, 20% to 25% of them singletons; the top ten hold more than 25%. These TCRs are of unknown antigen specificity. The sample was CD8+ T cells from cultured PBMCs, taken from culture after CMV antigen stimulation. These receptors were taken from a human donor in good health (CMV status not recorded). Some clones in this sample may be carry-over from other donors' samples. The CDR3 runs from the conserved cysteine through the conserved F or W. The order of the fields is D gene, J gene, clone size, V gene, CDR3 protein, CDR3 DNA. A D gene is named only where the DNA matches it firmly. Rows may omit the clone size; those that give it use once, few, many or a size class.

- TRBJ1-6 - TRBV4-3 CASSQDGQQGYNSPLHF TGCGCCAGCAGCCAAGATGGCCAACAGGGTTATAATTCACCCCTCCACTTT
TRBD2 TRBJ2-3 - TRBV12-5 CASDLQAGGTDTQYF TGTGCTAGTGACCTCCAAGCGGGGGGGACAGATACGCAGTATTTT
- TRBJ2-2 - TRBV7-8 CASSPHRGDGTWDGELFF TGTGCCAGCAGCCCACACAGAGGGGACGGCACTTGGGACGGGGAGCTGTTTTTT
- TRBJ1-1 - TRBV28 CASRPRDRVWNTEAFF TGTGCCAGCAGGCCCCGAGACAGAGTATGGAACACTGAAGCTTTCTTT
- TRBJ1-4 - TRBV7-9 CATSSRQSNEKLFF TGTGCCACCTCCTCCAGACAGAGCAATGAAAAACTGTTTTTT
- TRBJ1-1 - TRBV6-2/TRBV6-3 CASSLSPGYTEAFF TGTGCCAGCAGTCTGTCGCCAGGGTACACTGAAGCTTTCTTT
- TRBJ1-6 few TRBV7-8 CASSSSSGEPLHF TGTGCCAGCAGCTCCTCATCGGGAGAACCCCTCCACTTT
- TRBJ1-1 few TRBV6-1 CASSERVRGLTEAFF TGTGCCAGCAGTGAAAGAGTTCGGGGCCTTACTGAAGCTTTCTTT
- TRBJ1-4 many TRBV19 CASGPGLPNEKLFF TGTGCCAGTGGGCCGGGACTCCCTAATGAAAAACTGTTTTTT
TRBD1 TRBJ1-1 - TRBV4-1 CASSQDPGTDRDTEAFF TGCGCCAGCAGCCAAGATCCCGGGACAGATCGCGACACTGAAGCTTTCTTT
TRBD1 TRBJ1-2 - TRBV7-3 CASSSTPLDRALGYTF TGTGCCAGCAGCTCAACCCCGCTAGACAGGGCCCTCGGCTACACCTTC
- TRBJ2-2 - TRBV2 CASSLEGGPDGELFF TGTGCCAGCAGCCTCGAGGGGGGCCCGGACGGGGAGCTGTTTTTT
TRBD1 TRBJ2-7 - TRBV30 CAWSATGPNEQYF TGTGCCTGGAGTGCGACAGGGCCTAACGAGCAGTACTTC
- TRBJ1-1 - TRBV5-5 CASSLVLWTANTEAFF TGTGCCAGCAGCTTGGTATTGTGGACAGCGAACACTGAAGCTTTCTTT
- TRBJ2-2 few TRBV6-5 CASSYSGGPNTGELFF TGTGCCAGCAGTTACTCAGGGGGGCCGAACACCGGGGAGCTGTTTTTT
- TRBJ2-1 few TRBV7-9 CASSPATGYNEQFF TGTGCCAGCAGCCCCGCTACGGGGTACAATGAGCAGTTCTTC
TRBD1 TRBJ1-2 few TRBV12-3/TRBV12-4 CASSLGTGSNYGYTF TGTGCCAGCAGTTTAGGGACAGGATCTAACTATGGCTACACCTTC
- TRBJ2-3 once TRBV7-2 CASSLAAVRTDTQYF TGTGCCAGCAGCTTAGCAGCGGTAAGAACAGATACGCAGTATTTT
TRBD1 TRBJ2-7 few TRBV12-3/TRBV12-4 CASRYRDRVYEQYF TGTGCCAGCAGATACCGGGACAGGGTGTACGAGCAGTACTTC
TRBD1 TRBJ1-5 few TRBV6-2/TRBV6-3 CASRDLQGAAGQPQHF TGTGCCAGCAGAGACCTACAGGGGGCAGCGGGGCAGCCCCAGCATTTT
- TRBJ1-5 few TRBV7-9 CASSLEGGTVQPQHF TGTGCCAGCAGCTTAGAAGGGGGAACGGTTCAGCCCCAGCATTTT
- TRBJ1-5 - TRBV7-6 CASSLGRVSGNQPQHF TGTGCCAGCAGCTTAGGCAGGGTGTCGGGAAATCAGCCCCAGCATTTT
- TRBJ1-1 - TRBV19 CASSPRVKTEAFF TGTGCCAGTAGTCCCCGGGTGAAGACTGAAGCTTTCTTT
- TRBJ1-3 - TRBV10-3 CAISVTVGGSGNTIYF TGTGCCATCAGTGTAACCGTAGGTGGCTCTGGAAACACCATATATTTT
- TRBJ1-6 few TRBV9 CASSGGGGGTPLHF TGTGCCAGCAGCGGTGGAGGGGGGGGAACACCCCTCCACTTT
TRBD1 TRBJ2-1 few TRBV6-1 CASTFPPGQGADEQFF TGTGCCAGCACTTTTCCCCCGGGACAGGGGGCCGATGAGCAGTTCTTC
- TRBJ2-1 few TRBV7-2 CASSLGTSPNEQFF TGTGCCAGCAGCTTAGGGACGTCCCCAAATGAGCAGTTCTTC
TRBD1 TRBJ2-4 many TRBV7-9 CASTAGTGAALAKNIQYF TGTGCCAGCACTGCAGGGACAGGGGCCGCCTTAGCCAAAAACATTCAGTACTTC
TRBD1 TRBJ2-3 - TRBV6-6 CASSYGTGPTDTQYF TGTGCCAGCAGTTACGGGACAGGACCCACAGATACGCAGTATTTT
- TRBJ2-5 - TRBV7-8 CASSLGITQETQYF TGTGCCAGCAGCTTAGGGATCACCCAAGAGACCCAGTACTTC
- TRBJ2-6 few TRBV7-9 CASRMGSGANVLTF TGTGCCAGCAGGATGGGCTCTGGGGCCAACGTCCTGACTTTC
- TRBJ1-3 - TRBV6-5 CASTNKEAGNTIYF TGTGCCAGCACCAACAAGGAGGCTGGAAACACCATATATTTT
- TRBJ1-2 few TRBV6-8 CASSYSSSGNYGYTF TGTGCCAGCAGTTACTCGTCTTCAGGGAACTATGGCTACACCTTC
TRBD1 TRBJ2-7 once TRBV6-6 CASSRGQGAPYEQYF TGTGCCAGCAGTAGGGGACAGGGGGCACCCTACGAGCAGTACTTC
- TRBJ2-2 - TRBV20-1 CSARDIGTGELFF TGCAGTGCTAGAGATATCGGCACCGGGGAGCTGTTTTTT
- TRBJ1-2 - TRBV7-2 CASSLGASINYGYTF TGTGCCAGCAGCTTGGGGGCTTCAATTAACTATGGCTACACCTTC
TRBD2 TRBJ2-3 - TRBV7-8 CASSSSGPPGGAGYTDTQYF TGTGCCAGCAGCTCCTCTGGTCCCCCGGGAGGCGCGGGGTACACAGATACGCAGTATTTT
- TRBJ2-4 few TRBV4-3 CASSQGDGNIQYF TGCGCCAGCAGCCAAGGGGACGGAAACATTCAGTACTTC
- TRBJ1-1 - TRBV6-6 CASCSGTEAFF TGTGCCAGCTGCAGTGGCACTGAAGCTTTCTTT
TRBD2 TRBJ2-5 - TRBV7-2 CASTPGGADQETQYF TGTGCCAGCACCCCGGGGGGGGCAGACCAAGAGACCCAGTACTTC
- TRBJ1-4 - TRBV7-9 CASSPPGGRSNEKLFF TGTGCCAGCAGCCCCCCGGGAGGACGGAGTAATGAAAAACTGTTTTTT
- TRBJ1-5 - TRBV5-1 CASSLVPGDKNQPQHF TGCGCCAGCAGCTTGGTCCCCGGGGACAAAAATCAGCCCCAGCATTTT
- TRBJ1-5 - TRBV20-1 CSAGGTEASPYSNQPQHF TGCAGTGCTGGGGGGACGGAGGCTAGCCCATATAGCAATCAGCCCCAGCATTTT
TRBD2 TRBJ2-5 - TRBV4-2 CASSPPGGTQETQYF TGTGCCAGCAGCCCCCCCGGGGGGACCCAAGAGACCCAGTACTTC
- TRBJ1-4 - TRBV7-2 CASGWVNEKLFF TGTGCCAGCGGGTGGGTTAATGAAAAACTGTTTTTT
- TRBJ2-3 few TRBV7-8 CASSLAIVDTQYF TGTGCCAGCAGCTTAGCGATAGTAGATACGCAGTATTTT